This T cell receptor (beta chain) was recovered during a study of T cells in Graves' hyperthyroidism and ophthalmopathy. General observations from the study: Most clonotypes that expanded in the thyroid above 0.001 also showed up in blood.

Each ophthalmopathy patient scored at least 3 on the Clinical Activity Score and at least 4 on NOSPECS grade, with duration under 3 months. This CDR3 has 17 amino acids. The germline V gene encodes CDR1 SGHRS and CDR2 YFSETQ. V lost 4 bases, J lost 1 base, and 6 bases stayed unmatched. The table lists this clonotype with a few counts. As yet, its antigen is unknown. The investigators amplified TCR beta CDR3 regions from RNA transcripts. RT-PCR in the first round (using the HTBI primer set) targeted the TCR CDR3. TCRdb re-called the multiplex PCR reads with MiXCR, one entry per CDR3 protein. Of roughly 640,000 distinct CDR3 sequences listed, roughly 16% were seen once; the top ten hold around 3.3%.

The sequenced sample consisted of blood. The J gene is TRBJ2-3, the V gene TRBV5-1, with 13 bases that match TRBD2. The TCR originated in a woman aged 40 to 50 with Graves' ophthalmopathy. CDR3 DNA sequence: TGCGCCAGCAGCCAGGGACTAGCGGGACCTGGCACAGATACGCAGTATTTT. This sequence encodes CASSQGLAGPGTDTQYF.